In this sample, the clone carrying this T cell receptor (beta chain) turned up many times. TCR beta CDR3 regions were amplified from RNA. Carried out on the TCR CDR3, a first-round RT-PCR used the HTBI primer set. From the multiplex PCR reads, TCRdb called clonotypes with MiXCR, one entry per CDR3 protein. The table shows over 250,000 distinct CDR3 sequences, with 25% to 30% occurring only once. This specimen comes from a study of T cells in Graves' hyperthyroidism and ophthalmopathy. From germline, CDR1 is MDHEN and CDR2 SYDVKM. Trimming removed 6 bases at V and 7 bases at J, with 16 bases between. The CDR3 contains 13 residues.

The source of this sequence is a man aged 40-49 years with Graves' hyperthyroidism that later progressed to Graves' ophthalmopathy. The sequencing input was blood. The rearrangement uses TRBV28 and TRBJ2-7; D unclear. The CDR3: CASRQTPLEEQYF. In DNA, the CDR3 is TGTGCCAGCAGACAAACCCCTTTAGAAGAGCAGTACTTC.